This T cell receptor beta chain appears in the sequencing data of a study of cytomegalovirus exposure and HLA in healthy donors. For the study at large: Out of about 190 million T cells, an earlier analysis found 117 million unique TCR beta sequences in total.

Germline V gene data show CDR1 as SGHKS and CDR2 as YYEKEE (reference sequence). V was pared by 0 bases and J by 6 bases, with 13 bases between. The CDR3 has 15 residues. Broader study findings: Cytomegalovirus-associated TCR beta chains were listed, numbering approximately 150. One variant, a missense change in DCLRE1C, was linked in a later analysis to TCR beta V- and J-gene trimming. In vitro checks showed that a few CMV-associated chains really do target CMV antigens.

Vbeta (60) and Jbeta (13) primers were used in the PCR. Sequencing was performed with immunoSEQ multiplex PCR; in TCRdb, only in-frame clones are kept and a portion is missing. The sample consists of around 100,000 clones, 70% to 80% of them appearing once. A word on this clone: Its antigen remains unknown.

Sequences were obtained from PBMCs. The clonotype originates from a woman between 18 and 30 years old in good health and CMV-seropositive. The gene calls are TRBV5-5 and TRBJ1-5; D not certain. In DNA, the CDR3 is TGTGCCAGCAGCTTGGGCCAGGCAAGCGGTCAGCCCCAGCATTTT. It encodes CASSLGQASGQPQHF.